This entry lists 18 T cell receptor beta chains sequenced from one sample in a study of T-cell reconstitution after alpha-beta-depleted transplantation in children. The library targeted TCRbeta and was prepared with unique molecular identifiers. MiXCR, applied by TCRdb to the PCR reads, yields one record per CDR3 protein. Of about 830,000 distinct CDR3 sequences detected, about 15% appear once; the ten largest clones hold around 4.5%. The sequencing here drew on PBMCs, mostly from graft donor cells, taken 360 days after TCRalphabeta/CD19-depleted stem cell transplant. The receptor source for this set is a male patient younger than 18 who had a stem cell transplant for acute lymphoblastic leukemia, so the T cells may come from the graft donor.

The CDR3 DNA reads TGCAGTGCTGGAACGGGACTAGCGGGGATGGCGGACGAGCAGTACTTC. Translating gives CSAGTGLAGMADEQYF. The gene calls are TRBV20-1 and TRBJ2-7, with 13 bases matching TRBD2. In germline, CDR1 is DFQATT, CDR2 SNEGSKA (reference sequence). With 5 bases clipped from V and 5 bases from J, the junction kept 12 bases outside the gene matches. CDR3 length: 16 residues.

This clonotype has a handful of counts. The chain has TRBV7-3 and TRBJ1-2; D remains ambiguous. The CDR3 is made up of 15 amino acids. V gave up 1 base and J gave up 4 bases, with 13 bases separating them. From germline, CDR1 is SGHTA and CDR2 FQGTGA. In DNA, the CDR3 is TGTGCCAGCAGCTTAAAGGTCAGGAGAATCTATGGCTACACCTTC. It is translated as CASSLKVRRIYGYTF. Variable domain in full (rest from reference TRBV7-3 and TRBJ1-2): GAGVSQTPSNKVTEKGKYVELRCDPISGHTALYWYRQSLGQGPEFLIYFQGTGAADDSGLPNDRFFAVRPEGSVSTLKIQRTERGDSAVYLCASSLKVRRIYGYTFGSGTRLTVV.

The chain carries TRBV7-2 and TRBJ2-7, with D tentatively TRBD2 (6 bases). The germline V and J ends were trimmed by 2 bases and 5 bases, with 13 bases remaining between them. The CDR3 is 14 residues long. Germline lookup yields CDR1 SGHTA and CDR2 FQGNSA. CDR3 in amino acids: CASSLLASVHEQYF. CDR3 coding DNA: TGTGCCAGCAGCTTACTGGCTAGCGTCCACGAGCAGTACTTC.

This chain uses TRBV14 with TRBJ1-2; D gene ambiguous. The V gene lost 4 bases and the J gene lost 2 bases, with 11 bases spanning the gap. Germline V gene sequence: CDR1 SGHDN, CDR2 FVKESK. This CDR3 is built from 14 residues. The CDR3 sequence is CASSPLTVNYGYTF. CDR3 nucleotides: TGTGCCAGCAGCCCCCTCACCGTAAACTATGGCTACACCTTC.

This clonotype was picked up a small number of times. The gene calls are TRBV20-1 and TRBJ2-1; no clear D. Germline V gene lookup returns CDR1 DFQATT and CDR2 SNEGSKA (reference sequence). The CDR3 covers 11 residues. V was cut by 5 bases and J by 6 bases, with 8 bases left in between. The CDR3 nucleotides are TGCAGTGCTGGAGCTAGCAATGAGCAGTTCTTC. Its protein is CSAGASNEQFF.

In nucleotides, the CDR3 is TGTGCCAGCAGCGAAAATCAGGGGGCTTACAATGAGCAGTTCTTC. Translating it yields CASSENQGAYNEQFF. V gene TRBV7-3 combines with J gene TRBJ2-1; 8 bases are shared with TRBD1. CDR1 is SGHTA, CDR2 FQGTGA, per germline. The CDR3 runs 15 residues. J gave up 4 bases and V 5 bases, and 7 bases lay outside the gene matches.

This chain connects TRBV12-3 or TRBV12-4 to TRBJ2-7, with no clear D. CDR3 length: 13 amino acids. Trimming stripped 3 bases from V and 5 bases from J, with 11 bases between. The CDR3 nucleotides read TGTGCCAGCAGTTTGGGATCCCCCCACGAGCAGTACTTC. This codes for CASSLGSPHEQYF.

V usage is TRBV28 and J usage is TRBJ2-1; a possible D gene is TRBD1 (5 bases). This CDR3 is built from 13 residues. V was trimmed by 7 bases and J by 10 bases, leaving 17 bases between them. Germline V gives CDR1 MDHEN, CDR2 SYDVKM. The CDR3 loop is CASTPWLGPEQFF. In nucleotides, the CDR3 is TGTGCCAGCACCCCCTGGTTGGGGCCCGAGCAGTTCTTC.

This clonotype was observed a handful of times. The V gene is TRBV27, the J gene TRBJ2-2; D uncertain. CDR1 and CDR2 from the germline V gene are MNHEY and SMNVEV (reference sequence). V was cut by 4 bases and J by 4 bases, with 22 bases left in between. This CDR3 is 18 amino acids long. The DNA for the CDR3 is TGTGCCAGCAGTTCCCGTGCCCTGGTGCAGGCGCCCACCGGGGAGCTGTTTTTT. Protein sequence: CASSSRALVQAPTGELFF.

The chain carries TRBV5-1 and TRBJ2-7, with 9 nucleotides matching TRBD2. Germline trimming cut 3 bases from V and 3 bases from J; bases unmatched to any gene: 7. The CDR3 is 15 amino acids. Germline V lookup: CDR1 SGHRS, CDR2 YFSETQ. The CDR3 DNA follows: TGCGCCAGCAGCTATGCTAGCGGGACTATCTACGAGCAGTACTTC. It encodes CASSYASGTIYEQYF.

The J gene is TRBJ2-5, the V gene TRBV9; 12 bases are a match to TRBD2. CDR1 and CDR2 from the germline V gene are SGDLS and YYNGEE. Trimming at V came to 3 bases and at J to 13 bases, leaving 13 bases not matched to a gene. CDR3 length: 15 amino acids. CDR3 sequence (DNA): TGTGCCAGCAGCGGTTCACTAGCGGGAGGCTTCCCCCTGTACTTC. Its protein product is CASSGSLAGGFPLYF.

This clonotype was found a few times. The chain carries TRBV12-3 or TRBV12-4 and TRBJ2-3; 11 bases match TRBD2. J was trimmed by 6 bases and V by 6 bases; bases with no gene match: 8. The CDR3 length is 15 residues. For the CDR3, the DNA is TGTGCCAGCAGACCACTAGCGGGAGCTAGTGATACGCAGTATTTT. This gives the protein CASRPLAGASDTQYF.

This clonotype was observed a few times. The chain combines TRBV7-3 with TRBJ2-5, with D perhaps TRBD1 or TRBD2 (5 bases each). V lost 2 bases, J lost 4 bases, and 8 bases lay in between. Germline assignment: CDR1 SGHTA and CDR2 FQGTGA. This CDR3 comprises 13 residues. CDR3 DNA sequence: TGTGCCAGCAGCTTATGGGGGTCAGAGACCCAGTACTTC. It specifies CASSLWGSETQYF.

This clonotype showed up just a few times. The V gene is TRBV6-2 or TRBV6-3, the J gene TRBJ2-7, with 11 nucleotides matching TRBD2. The CDR3 has 12 residues. Germline CDR1 and CDR2: MNHEY and SVGEGT. After removal of 6 bases from V and 12 bases from J, the junction contained 7 bases not matched to a gene. CDR3 coding DNA: TGTGCCAGCAGAAAAACTAGCGGGAGTGTGTACTTC. Residues: CASRKTSGSVYF.

This CDR3 reads CASSVAGGHHEQFF. CDR3 DNA sequence: TGTGCCAGCAGTGTAGCGGGAGGGCATCATGAGCAGTTCTTC. The rearrangement uses TRBV2 and TRBJ2-1, with 11 nucleotides matching TRBD2. With 4 bases clipped from V and 8 bases from J, the junction kept 4 bases outside the gene matches. This CDR3 has 14 residues. CDR1 SNHLY and CDR2 FYNNEI come from the germline V gene.

The chain employs TRBV4-2 and TRBJ1-5; D remains ambiguous. Trimming stripped 0 bases from V and 3 bases from J, with 12 bases between. In germline, CDR1 is LGHNA, CDR2 YNFKEQ. This CDR3 comprises 16 residues. CDR3 DNA sequence: TGTGCCAGCAGCCAAGAGGGAAGGGTGTTCAATCAGCCCCAGCATTTT. It yields the protein CASSQEGRVFNQPQHF.

This clonotype was counted between two and nine times. The chain links TRBV5-1 to TRBJ2-1; D perhaps matches TRBD2 (6 bases). Trimming stripped 0 bases from V and 5 bases from J, with 9 bases between. Per germline, CDR1 SGHRS and CDR2 YFSETQ. This CDR3 has 14 amino acids. The CDR3 spells CASSLERENNEQFF. For the CDR3, the DNA is TGCGCCAGCAGCTTGGAACGGGAGAACAATGAGCAGTTCTTC.

The chain combines TRBV29-1 with TRBJ1-1; no reliable D call. Trimming removed 4 bases from V and 4 bases from J, with 16 bases in between. CDR3 length equals 14 residues. Per germline, CDR1 SQVTM and CDR2 ANQGSEA. The CDR3 here is CSVASSAELTEAFF. CDR3 bases: TGCAGCGTTGCTTCGTCGGCAGAGCTCACTGAAGCTTTCTTT.